Listed below are T cell receptor beta chains from one sample, sequenced in a study of T cell repertoires in cytomegalovirus infection. Using its own MiXCR run on the reads, TCRdb lists one record per CDR3 protein. The table shows just under 550,000 distinct CDR3 sequences, with more than 25% occurring only once. Input material: PBMCs. Receptors originate from a human donor in good health (CMV status not recorded). Some clones in this sample may be carry-over from other donors' samples. CDR3s include the opening cysteine and the closing phenylalanine or tryptophan. D genes are given only for firm matches.

d_gene,len,v_gene,CDR3aa
NA,14,TRBV24-1,CATSFTASTGELFF
NA,15,TRBV28,CASTSGAALLYEQYF
NA,12,TRBV27,CASSPLGRGPFF
TRBD2,15,TRBV7-6,CASSKAGYQADTQYF
TRBD2,18,TRBV6-1,CASSSPKAGLAGDNEQFF
TRBD2,16,TRBV15,CATSRDLREDGGELFF
NA,16,TRBV12-3/TRBV12-4,CASSPGQPGPPPEQFF
NA,18,TRBV6-2/TRBV6-3,CASSLQVILFAWDQPQHF
NA,14,TRBV18,CASSPVGGEQPQHF
TRBD1,15,TRBV7-2,CASSSLTGAYQPQHF
NA,16,TRBV28,CASSLSAHTGAGTQYF
NA,12,TRBV7-2,CASSPYTPGAFF
NA,13,TRBV12-3/TRBV12-4,CASTRKGNTEAFF
TRBD2,13,TRBV20-1,CSVRSGRDNEQFF
NA,13,TRBV4-3,CASSPQVYNEQFF
TRBD2,14,TRBV12-3/TRBV12-4,CASSFIGRADEQFF
NA,13,TRBV29-1,CSVRRVVGDEQYF
NA,17,TRBV18,CASSSRSGISSYNEQFF
NA,16,TRBV10-3,CAISQGQRVFGNTIYF
NA,13,TRBV19,CASTWDGYTEAFF
TRBD1,15,TRBV18,CASSPGQGVAYGYTF
NA,16,TRBV29-1,CSVPGPRGLTSNEQFF